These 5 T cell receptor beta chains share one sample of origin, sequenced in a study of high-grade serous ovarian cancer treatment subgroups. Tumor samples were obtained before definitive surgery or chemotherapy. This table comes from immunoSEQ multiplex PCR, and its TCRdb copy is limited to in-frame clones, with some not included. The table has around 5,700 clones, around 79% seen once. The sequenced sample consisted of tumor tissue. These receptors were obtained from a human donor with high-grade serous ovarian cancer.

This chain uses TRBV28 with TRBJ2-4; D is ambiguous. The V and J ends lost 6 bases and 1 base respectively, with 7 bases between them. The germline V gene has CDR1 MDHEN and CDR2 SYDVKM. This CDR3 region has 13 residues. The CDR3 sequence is CASRGQAKNIQYF. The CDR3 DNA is TGTGCCAGCAGGGGTCAGGCCAAAAACATTCAGTACTTC.

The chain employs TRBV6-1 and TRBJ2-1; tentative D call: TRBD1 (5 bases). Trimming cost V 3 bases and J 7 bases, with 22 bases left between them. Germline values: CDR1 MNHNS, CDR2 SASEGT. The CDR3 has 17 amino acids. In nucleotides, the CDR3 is TGTGCCAGCAGTGAGGTACAAGGGGCAGGGAAAAGGAATGAGCAGTTCTTC. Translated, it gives CASSEVQGAGKRNEQFF.

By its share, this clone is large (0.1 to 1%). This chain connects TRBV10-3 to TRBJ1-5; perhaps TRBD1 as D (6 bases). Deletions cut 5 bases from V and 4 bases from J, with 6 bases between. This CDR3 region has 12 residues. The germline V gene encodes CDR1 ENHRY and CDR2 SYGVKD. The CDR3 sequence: CAISTGNQPQHF. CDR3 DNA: TGTGCCATCAGTACAGGGAATCAGCCCCAGCATTTT.

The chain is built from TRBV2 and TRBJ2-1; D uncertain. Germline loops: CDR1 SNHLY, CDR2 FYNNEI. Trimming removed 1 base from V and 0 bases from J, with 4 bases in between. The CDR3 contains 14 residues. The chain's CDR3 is CASSEDSSYNEQFF. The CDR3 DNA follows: TGTGCCAGCAGTGAAGACAGCTCCTACAATGAGCAGTTCTTC.

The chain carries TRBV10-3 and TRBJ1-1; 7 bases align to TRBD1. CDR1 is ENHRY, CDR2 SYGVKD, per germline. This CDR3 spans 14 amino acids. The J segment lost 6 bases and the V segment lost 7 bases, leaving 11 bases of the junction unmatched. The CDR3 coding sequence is TGTGCCATCAATCACGACAGGGATGTCCCTGAAGCTTTCTTT. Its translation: CAINHDRDVPEAFF.